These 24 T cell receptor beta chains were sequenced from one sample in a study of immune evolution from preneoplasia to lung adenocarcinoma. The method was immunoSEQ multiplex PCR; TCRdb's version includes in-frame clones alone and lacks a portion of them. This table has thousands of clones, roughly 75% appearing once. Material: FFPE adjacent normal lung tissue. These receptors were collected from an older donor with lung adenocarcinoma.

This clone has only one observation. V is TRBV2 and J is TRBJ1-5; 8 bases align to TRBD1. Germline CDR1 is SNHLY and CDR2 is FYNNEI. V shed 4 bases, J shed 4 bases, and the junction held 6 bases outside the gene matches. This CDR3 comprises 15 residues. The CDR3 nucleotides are TGTGCCAGCAGTGCACAGGGACAGGTGAATCAGCCCCAGCATTTT. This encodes CASSAQGQVNQPQHF.

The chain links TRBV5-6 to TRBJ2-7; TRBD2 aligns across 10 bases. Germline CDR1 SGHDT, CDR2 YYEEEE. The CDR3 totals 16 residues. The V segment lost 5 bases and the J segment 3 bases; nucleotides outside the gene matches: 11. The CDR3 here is CASSKNSGTSVYEQYF. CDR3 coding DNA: TGTGCCAGCAGTAAAAACAGCGGGACTAGCGTCTACGAGCAGTACTTC.

CDR3 in DNA: TGTGCCAGCAGCCAAGAATGGGACTATGGCTACACCTTC. Its translation: CASSQEWDYGYTF. The chain recombines TRBV4-2 with TRBJ1-2; no firm D call. The CDR3 consists of 13 residues. Germline loops: CDR1 LGHNA, CDR2 YNFKEQ. Trimming removed 0 bases from V and 3 bases from J, with 5 bases in between.

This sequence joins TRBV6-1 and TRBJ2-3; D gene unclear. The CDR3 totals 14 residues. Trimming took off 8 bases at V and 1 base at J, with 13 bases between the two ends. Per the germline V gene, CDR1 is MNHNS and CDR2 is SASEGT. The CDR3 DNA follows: TGTGCCAGCCGGGTTTCAGAGGGCACAGATACGCAGTATTTT. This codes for CASRVSEGTDTQYF.

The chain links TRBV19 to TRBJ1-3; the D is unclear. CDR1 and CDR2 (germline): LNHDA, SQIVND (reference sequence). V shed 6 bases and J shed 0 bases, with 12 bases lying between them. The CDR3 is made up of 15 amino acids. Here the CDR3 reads CASSPKPGSGNTIYF. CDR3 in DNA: TGTGCCAGTAGCCCCAAACCGGGCTCTGGAAACACCATATATTTT.

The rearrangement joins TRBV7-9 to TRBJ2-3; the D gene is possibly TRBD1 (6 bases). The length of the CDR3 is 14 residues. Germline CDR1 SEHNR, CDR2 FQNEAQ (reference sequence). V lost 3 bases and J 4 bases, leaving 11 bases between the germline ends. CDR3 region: CASSLIQGADTQYF. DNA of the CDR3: TGTGCCAGCAGCTTGATACAGGGTGCAGATACGCAGTATTTT.

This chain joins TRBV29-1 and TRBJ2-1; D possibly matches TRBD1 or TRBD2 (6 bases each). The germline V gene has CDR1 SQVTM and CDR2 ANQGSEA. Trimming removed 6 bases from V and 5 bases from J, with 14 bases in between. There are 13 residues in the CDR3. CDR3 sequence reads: CSVQSGAHNEQFF. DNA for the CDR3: TGCAGCGTGCAGTCGGGGGCCCACAATGAGCAGTTCTTC.

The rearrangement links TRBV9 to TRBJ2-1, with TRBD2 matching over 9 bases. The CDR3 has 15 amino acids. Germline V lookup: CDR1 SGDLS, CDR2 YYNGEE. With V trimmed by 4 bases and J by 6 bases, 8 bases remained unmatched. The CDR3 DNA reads TGTGCCAGCAGCCCTAGCGGGGTGGAGGGCAATGAGCAGTTCTTC. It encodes CASSPSGVEGNEQFF.

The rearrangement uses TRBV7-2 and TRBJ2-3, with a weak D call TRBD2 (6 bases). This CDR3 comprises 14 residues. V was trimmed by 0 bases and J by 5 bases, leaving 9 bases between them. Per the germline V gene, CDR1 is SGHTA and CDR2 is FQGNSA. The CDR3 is CASSLAGGIDTQYF. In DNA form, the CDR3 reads TGTGCCAGCAGCTTAGCGGGAGGTATAGATACGCAGTATTTT.

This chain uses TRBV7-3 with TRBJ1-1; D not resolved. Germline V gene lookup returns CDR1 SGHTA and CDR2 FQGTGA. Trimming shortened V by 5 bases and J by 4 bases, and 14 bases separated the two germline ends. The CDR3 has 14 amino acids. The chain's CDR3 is CASSPTMGSTEAFF. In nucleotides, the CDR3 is TGTGCCAGCAGCCCAACGATGGGTTCCACTGAAGCTTTCTTT.

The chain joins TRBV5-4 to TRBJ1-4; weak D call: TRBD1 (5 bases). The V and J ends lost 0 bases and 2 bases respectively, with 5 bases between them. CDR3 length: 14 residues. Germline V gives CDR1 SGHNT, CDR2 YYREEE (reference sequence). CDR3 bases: TGTGCCAGCAGCTTGGGGGGGACTAATGAAAAACTGTTTTTT. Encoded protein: CASSLGGTNEKLFF.

This CDR3 is CASSRRLLDTQYF. As DNA, the CDR3 is TGTGCCAGCAGCAGGAGATTATTGGATACGCAGTATTTT. The V gene is TRBV13, the J gene TRBJ2-3; D unclear. Germline V gives CDR1 PRHDT, CDR2 FYEKMQ (reference sequence). The CDR3 totals 13 residues. V was trimmed by 5 bases and J by 6 bases, leaving 12 bases between them. The variable domain in full, with the rest retrieved from reference TRBV13 and TRBJ2-3, is AAGVIQSPRHLIKEKRETATLKCYPIPRHDTVYWYQQGPGQDPQFLISFYEKMQSDKGSIPDRFSAQQFSDYHSELNMSSLELGDSALYFCASSRRLLDTQYFGPGTRLTVL.

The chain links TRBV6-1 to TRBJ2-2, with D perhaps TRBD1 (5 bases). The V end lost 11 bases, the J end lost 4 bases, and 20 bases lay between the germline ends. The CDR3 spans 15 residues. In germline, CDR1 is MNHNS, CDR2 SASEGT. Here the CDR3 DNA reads TGTGCCTCAACTCCCCAGGGTACGGCCACCGGGGAGCTGTTTTTT. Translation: CASTPQGTATGELFF.

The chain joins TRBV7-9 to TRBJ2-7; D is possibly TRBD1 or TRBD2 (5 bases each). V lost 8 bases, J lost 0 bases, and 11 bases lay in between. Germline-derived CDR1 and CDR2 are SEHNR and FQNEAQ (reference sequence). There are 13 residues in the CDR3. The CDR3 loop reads CASRGESSYEQYF. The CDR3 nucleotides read TGTGCCAGCCGAGGGGAGAGCTCCTACGAGCAGTACTTC.

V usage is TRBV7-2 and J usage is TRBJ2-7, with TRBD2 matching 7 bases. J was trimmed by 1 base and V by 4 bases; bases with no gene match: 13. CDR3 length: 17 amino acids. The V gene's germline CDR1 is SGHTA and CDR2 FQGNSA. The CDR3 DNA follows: TGTGCCAGCAGCTACAAGCCGGCGGGAGCTGGGTCCTACGAGCAGTACTTC. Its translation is CASSYKPAGAGSYEQYF.

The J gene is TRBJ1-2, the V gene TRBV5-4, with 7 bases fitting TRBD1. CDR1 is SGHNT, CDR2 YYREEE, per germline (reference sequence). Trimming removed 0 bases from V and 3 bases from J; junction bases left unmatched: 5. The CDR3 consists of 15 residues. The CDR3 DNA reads TGTGCCAGCAGCTTGGGAGCCGGGACAGACTATGGCTACACCTTC. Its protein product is CASSLGAGTDYGYTF.

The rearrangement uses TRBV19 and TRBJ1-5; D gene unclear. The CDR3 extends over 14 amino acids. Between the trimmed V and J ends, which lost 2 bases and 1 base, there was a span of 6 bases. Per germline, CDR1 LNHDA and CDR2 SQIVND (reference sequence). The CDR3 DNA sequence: TGTGCCAGTAGTATACAGGCGAGCAATCAGCCCCAGCATTTT. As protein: CASSIQASNQPQHF.

CDR3 sequence (DNA): TGTGCCAGCAGCTTAGCCCAAGGGGTGGTGAAGCAGTACTTC. Translating it yields CASSLAQGVVKQYF. The J gene is TRBJ2-7, the V gene TRBV13; D might be TRBD1 (5 bases). V shed 1 base and J shed 8 bases, with 15 bases lying between them. The CDR3 consists of 14 residues. The germline CDR1 and CDR2 sequences are PRHDT and FYEKMQ (reference sequence). The whole variable domain, remainder taken from reference TRBV13 and TRBJ2-7, is AAGVIQSPRHLIKEKRETATLKCYPIPRHDTVYWYQQGPGQDPQFLISFYEKMQSDKGSIPDRFSAQQFSDYHSELNMSSLELGDSALYFCASSLAQGVVKQYFGPGTRLTVT.

Written as DNA, the CDR3 is TGTGCCTGCAGACTAGCGGGACATATCTCCTACAATGAGCAGTTCTTC. Its translation is CACRLAGHISYNEQFF. V is TRBV30 and J is TRBJ2-1; TRBD2 matches at 11 bases. CDR3 length: 16 amino acids. Germline V gene sequence: CDR1 GTSNPN, CDR2 SVGIG (reference sequence). With V trimmed by 6 bases and J by 0 bases, 7 bases remained unmatched.

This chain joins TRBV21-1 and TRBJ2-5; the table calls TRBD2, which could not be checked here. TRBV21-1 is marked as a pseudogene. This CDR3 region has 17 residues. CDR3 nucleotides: TGTGCCAGCAGCAAAGGGTGCCTAGCGGGAGTTAGGGAGACCCAGTACTTC. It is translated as CASSKGCLAGVRETQYF.

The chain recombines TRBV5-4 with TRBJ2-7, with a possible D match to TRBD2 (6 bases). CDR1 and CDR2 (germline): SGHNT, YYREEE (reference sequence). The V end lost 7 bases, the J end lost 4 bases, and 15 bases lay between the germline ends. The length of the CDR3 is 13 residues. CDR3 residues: CASGSGEFYEQYF. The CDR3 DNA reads TGTGCCAGCGGCTCGGGGGAATTTTACGAGCAGTACTTC.

The CDR3 is CASSFSSATNEKLFF. The CDR3 nucleotides are TGTGCCAGCAGCTTCAGTAGTGCAACTAATGAAAAACTGTTTTTT. The chain couples TRBV5-8 to TRBJ1-4; D not resolved. Germline V gene data show CDR1 as SGHTS and CDR2 as YDEGEE. The CDR3 covers 15 residues. V was clipped by 2 bases and J by 0 bases, with 8 bases between them. The full variable domain, completed using reference TRBV5-8 and TRBJ1-4, is EAGVTQSPTHLIKTRGQQATLRCSPISGHTSVYWYQQALGLGLQFLLWYDEGEERNRGNFPPRFSGRQFPNYSSELNVNALELEDSALYLCASSFSSATNEKLFFGSGTQLSVL.

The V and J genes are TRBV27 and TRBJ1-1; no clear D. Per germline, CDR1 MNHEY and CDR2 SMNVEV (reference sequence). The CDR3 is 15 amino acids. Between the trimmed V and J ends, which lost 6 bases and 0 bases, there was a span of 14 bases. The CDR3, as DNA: TGTGCCAGCAGGACCGGTTATGAGGTGAACACTGAAGCTTTCTTT. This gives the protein CASRTGYEVNTEAFF.

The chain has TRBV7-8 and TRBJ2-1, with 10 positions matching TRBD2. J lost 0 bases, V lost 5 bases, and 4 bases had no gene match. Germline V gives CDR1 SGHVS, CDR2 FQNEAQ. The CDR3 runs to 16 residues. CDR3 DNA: TGTGCCAGCAGCCCCAGCGGGGGGGACTCCTACAATGAGCAGTTCTTC. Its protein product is CASSPSGGDSYNEQFF.